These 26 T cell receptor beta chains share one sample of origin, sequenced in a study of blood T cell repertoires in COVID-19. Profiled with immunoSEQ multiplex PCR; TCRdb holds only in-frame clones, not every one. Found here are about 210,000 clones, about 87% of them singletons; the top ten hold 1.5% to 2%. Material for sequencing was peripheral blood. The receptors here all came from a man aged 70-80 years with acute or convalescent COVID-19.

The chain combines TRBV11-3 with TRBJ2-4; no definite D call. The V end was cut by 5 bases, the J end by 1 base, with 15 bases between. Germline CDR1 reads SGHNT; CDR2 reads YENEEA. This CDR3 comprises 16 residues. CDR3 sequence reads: CASSHAAFPAKNIQYF. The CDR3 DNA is TGTGCCAGCAGCCACGCGGCTTTCCCCGCCAAAAACATTCAGTACTTC.

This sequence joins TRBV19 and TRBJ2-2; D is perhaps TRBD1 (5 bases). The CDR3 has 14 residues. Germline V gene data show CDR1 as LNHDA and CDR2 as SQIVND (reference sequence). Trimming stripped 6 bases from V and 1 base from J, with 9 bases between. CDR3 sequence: CASRERGNTGELFF. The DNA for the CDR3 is TGTGCCAGTAGGGAAAGGGGGAACACCGGGGAGCTGTTTTTT.

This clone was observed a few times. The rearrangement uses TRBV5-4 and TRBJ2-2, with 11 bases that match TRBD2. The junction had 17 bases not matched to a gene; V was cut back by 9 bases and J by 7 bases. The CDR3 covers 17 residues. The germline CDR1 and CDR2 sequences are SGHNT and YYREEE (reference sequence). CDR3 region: CATAPGGTSGLGGELFF. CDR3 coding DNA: TGTGCCACCGCCCCTGGGGGGACTAGCGGCTTGGGCGGGGAGCTGTTTTTT.

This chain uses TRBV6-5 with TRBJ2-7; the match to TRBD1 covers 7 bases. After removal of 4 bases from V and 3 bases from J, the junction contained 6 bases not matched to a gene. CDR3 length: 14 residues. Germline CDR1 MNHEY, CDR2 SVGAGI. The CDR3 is CASSFPGQSYEQYF. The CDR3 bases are TGTGCCAGCAGTTTTCCGGGACAGAGCTACGAGCAGTACTTC.

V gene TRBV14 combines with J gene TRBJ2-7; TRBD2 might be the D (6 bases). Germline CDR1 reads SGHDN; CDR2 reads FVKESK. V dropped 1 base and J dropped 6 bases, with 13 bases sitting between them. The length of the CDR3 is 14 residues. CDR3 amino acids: CASSQGFGGSEQYF. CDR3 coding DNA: TGTGCCAGCAGCCAAGGCTTCGGGGGTAGCGAGCAGTACTTC.

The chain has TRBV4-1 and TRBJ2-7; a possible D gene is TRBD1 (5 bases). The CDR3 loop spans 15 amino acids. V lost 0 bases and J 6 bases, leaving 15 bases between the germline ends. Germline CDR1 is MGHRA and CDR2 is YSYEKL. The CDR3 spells CASSQESGRVFEQYF. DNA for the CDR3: TGCGCCAGCAGCCAAGAATCTGGCAGGGTATTCGAGCAGTACTTC.

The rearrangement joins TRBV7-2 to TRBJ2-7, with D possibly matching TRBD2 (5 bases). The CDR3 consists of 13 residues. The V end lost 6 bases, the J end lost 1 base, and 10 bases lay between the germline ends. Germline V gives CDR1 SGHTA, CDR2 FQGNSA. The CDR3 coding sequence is TGTGCCAGCAGTTGGACTTCATCCTACGAGCAGTACTTC. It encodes CASSWTSSYEQYF.

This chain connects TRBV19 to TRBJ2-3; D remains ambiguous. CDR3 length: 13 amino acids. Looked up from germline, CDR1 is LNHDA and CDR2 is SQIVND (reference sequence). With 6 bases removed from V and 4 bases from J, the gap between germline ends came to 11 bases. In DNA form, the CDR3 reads TGTGCCAGTAGCGAAAACAGAGCAGATACGCAGTATTTT. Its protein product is CASSENRADTQYF.

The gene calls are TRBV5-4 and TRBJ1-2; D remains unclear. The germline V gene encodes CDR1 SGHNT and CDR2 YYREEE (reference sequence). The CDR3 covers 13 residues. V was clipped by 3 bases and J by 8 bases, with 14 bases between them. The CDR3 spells CASSSLGVYGYTF. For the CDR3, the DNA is TGTGCCAGCAGCTCCCTCGGTGTGTACGGCTACACCTTC.

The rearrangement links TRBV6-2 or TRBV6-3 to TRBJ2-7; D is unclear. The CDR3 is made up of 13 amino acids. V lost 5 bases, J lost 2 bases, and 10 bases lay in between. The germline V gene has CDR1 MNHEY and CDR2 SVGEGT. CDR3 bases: TGTGCCAGCAGTCACGGGTCCCCCTACGAGCAGTACTTC. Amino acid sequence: CASSHGSPYEQYF.

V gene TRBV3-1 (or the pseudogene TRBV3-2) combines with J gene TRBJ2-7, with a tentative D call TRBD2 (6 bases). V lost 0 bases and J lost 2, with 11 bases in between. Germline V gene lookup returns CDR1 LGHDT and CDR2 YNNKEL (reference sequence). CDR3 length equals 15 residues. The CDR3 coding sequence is TGTGCCAGCAGCCAAGAGGGACTGCCCCCCTACGAGCAGTACTTC. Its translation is CASSQEGLPPYEQYF.

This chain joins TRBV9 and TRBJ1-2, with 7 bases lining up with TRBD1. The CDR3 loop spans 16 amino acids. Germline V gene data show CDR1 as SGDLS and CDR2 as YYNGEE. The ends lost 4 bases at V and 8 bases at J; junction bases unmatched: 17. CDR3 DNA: TGTGCCAGCAGCACATTACAGGGGACTCACCCGGGAGGCTACACCTTC. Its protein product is CASSTLQGTHPGGYTF.

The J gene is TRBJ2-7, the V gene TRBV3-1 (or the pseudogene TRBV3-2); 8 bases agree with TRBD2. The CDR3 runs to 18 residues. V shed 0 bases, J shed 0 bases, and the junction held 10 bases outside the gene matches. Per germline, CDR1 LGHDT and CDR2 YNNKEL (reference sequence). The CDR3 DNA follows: TGTGCCAGCAGCCAAGATAGTTCTGGCGGGAGGAGCTCCTACGAGCAGTACTTC. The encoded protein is CASSQDSSGGRSSYEQYF.

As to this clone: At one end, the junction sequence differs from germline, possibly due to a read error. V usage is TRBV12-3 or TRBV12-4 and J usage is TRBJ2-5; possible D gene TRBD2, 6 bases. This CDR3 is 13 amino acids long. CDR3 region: CASALRREDTQYF. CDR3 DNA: TGTGCCAGCGCTTTAAGGCGGGAAGATACCCAGTACTTC.

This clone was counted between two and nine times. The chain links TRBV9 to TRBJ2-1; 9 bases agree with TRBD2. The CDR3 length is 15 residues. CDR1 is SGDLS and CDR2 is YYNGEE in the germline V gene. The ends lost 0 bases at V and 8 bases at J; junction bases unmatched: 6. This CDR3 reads CASSVEGGRGDEQFF. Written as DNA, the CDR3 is TGTGCCAGCAGCGTAGAGGGCGGGAGGGGCGATGAGCAGTTCTTC.

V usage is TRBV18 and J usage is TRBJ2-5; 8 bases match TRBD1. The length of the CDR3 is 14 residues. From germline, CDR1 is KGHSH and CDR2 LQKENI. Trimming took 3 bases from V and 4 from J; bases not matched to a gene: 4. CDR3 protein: CASSPTGVRETQYF. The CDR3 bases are TGTGCCAGCTCACCGACAGGGGTGAGAGAGACCCAGTACTTC.

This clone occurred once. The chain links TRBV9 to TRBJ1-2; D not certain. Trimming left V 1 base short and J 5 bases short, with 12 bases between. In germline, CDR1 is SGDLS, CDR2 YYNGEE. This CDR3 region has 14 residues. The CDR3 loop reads CASSVSSFGYGYTF. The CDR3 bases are TGTGCCAGCAGCGTATCTTCATTCGGGTATGGCTACACCTTC.

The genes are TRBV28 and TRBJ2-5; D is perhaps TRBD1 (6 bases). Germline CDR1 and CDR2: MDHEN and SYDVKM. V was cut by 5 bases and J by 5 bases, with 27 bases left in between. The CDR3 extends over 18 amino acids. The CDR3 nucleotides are TGTGCCAGCAGTGAAACAGGGAAAACGGGTCATTCTGCGGAGACCCAGTACTTC. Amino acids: CASSETGKTGHSAETQYF.

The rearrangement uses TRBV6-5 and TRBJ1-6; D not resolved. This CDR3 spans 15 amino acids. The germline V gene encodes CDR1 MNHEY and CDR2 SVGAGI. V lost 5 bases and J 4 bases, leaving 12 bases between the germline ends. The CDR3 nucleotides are TGTGCCAGCAGTCCAAAGACTGGGTATAATTCACCCCTCCACTTT. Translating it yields CASSPKTGYNSPLHF.

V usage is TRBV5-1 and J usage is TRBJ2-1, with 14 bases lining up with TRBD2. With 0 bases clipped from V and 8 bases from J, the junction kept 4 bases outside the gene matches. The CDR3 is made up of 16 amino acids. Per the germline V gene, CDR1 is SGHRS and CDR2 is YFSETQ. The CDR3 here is CASSLGGLAGVDEQFF. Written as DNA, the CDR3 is TGCGCCAGCAGCTTGGGGGGACTAGCGGGAGTAGATGAGCAGTTCTTC.

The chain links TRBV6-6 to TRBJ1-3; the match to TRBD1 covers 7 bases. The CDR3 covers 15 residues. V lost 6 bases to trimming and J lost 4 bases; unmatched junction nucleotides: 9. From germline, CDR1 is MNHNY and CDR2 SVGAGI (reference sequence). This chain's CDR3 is CASSFGTAEGNTIYF. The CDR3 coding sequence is TGTGCCAGCAGCTTCGGGACAGCCGAAGGAAACACCATATATTTT.

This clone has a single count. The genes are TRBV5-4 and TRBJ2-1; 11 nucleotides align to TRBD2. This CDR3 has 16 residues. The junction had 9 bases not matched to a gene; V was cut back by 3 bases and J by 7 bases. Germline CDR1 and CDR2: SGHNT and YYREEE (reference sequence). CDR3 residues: CASSSGGSSGRNEQFF. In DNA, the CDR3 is TGTGCCAGCAGCTCGGGGGGATCTAGCGGGAGGAATGAGCAGTTCTTC. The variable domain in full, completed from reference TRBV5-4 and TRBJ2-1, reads ETGVTQSPTHLIKTRGQQVTLRCSSQSGHNTVSWYQQALGQGPQFIFQYYREEENGRGNFPPRFSGLQFPNYSSELNVNALELDDSALYLCASSSGGSSGRNEQFFGPGTRLTVL.

The chain's CDR3 is CASEMYSTDTQYF. The CDR3 DNA follows: TGTGCCAGCGAGATGTACAGCACAGATACGCAGTATTTT. The chain joins TRBV7-9 to TRBJ2-3; D remains unclear. V was clipped by 8 bases and J by 0 bases, with 9 bases between them. The CDR3 extends over 13 amino acids. Germline V gene lookup returns CDR1 SEHNR and CDR2 FQNEAQ (reference sequence). Variable domain in full (rest from reference TRBV7-9 and TRBJ2-3): DTGVSQNPRHKITKRGQNVTFRCDPISEHNRLYWYRQTLGQGPEFLTYFQNEAQLEKSRLLSDRFSAERPKGSFSTLEIQRTEQGDSAMYLCASEMYSTDTQYFGPGTRLTVL.

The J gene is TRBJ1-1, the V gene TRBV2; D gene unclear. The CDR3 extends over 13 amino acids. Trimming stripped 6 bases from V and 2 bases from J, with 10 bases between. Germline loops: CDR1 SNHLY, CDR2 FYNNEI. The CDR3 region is CASSSGSNTEAFF. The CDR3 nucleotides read TGTGCCAGCAGCTCGGGATCCAACACTGAAGCTTTCTTT.

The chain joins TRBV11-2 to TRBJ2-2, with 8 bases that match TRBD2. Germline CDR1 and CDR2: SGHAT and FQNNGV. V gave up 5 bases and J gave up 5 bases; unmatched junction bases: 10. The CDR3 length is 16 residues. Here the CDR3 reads CASSAAGGAKTGELFF. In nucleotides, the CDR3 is TGTGCCAGCAGCGCCGCCGGGGGGGCAAAGACCGGGGAGCTGTTTTTT.

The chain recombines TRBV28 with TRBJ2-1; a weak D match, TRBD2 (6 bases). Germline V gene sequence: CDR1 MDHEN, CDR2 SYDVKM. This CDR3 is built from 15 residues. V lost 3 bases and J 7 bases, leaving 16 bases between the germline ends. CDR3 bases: TGTGCCAGCAGTTTTTTCGGGAGTGGCATTAATGAGCAGTTCTTC. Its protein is CASSFFGSGINEQFF.